This T cell receptor (beta chain) was retrieved from a study of identical twins. Study-level findings and limits: Researchers reported excess low generation probability among twin-shared out-of-frame alpha sequences.

A word on this clonotype: Antigen specificity is unknown.

Trimming pared 3 bases from V and 3 bases from J, leaving 13 bases between. This CDR3 is built from 14 residues. Germline V gene lookup returns CDR1 SGHRS and CDR2 YFSETQ. Template switching created a universal primer site, and the cDNA included unique molecular identifiers. TCRdb reprocessed the 5' RACE reads with MiXCR, giving one entry per CDR3 protein. The sample has about 720,000 distinct CDR3 sequences, over 15% seen once. These sequences were also reported in another study, on T cells expressing NK-cell markers.

This TCR derives from a woman aged 18-29 years in good health. The source material was PBMCs. This sequence joins TRBV5-1 and TRBJ2-7, with a possible D match to TRBD2 (7 bases). The CDR3 bases are TGCGCCAGCAGCTCAGGGGACTATGGCTACGAGCAGTACTTC. This translates into CASSSGDYGYEQYF.